These 26 T cell receptor beta chains were sequenced from one sample in a study of blood T cell repertoires in COVID-19 (dated by TCRdb to between 2020 and 2021). The library was made by the immunoSEQ multiplex PCR assay. Held by TCRdb, this immuneACCESS table contains in-frame sequences only and omits some clones. Under half of the omission traces to an unresolved V gene where checked; the cause of the rest is unknown. The sample table holds about 190,000 clones, of which about 88% were seen once. The ten largest clonotypes hold about 1.1% of the sample. Sequencing was done on a sample of peripheral blood. Every receptor here comes from a man in his thirties or forties with acute or convalescent COVID-19.

V is TRBV10-2 and J is TRBJ1-5; D is possibly TRBD1 (6 bases). CDR3 length: 14 amino acids. Deletions cut 4 bases from V and 2 bases from J, with 9 bases between. Germline V CDR1 and CDR2: WSHSY, SAAADI. The CDR3 sequence: CASSAGDGNQPQHF. In nucleotides, the CDR3 is TGCGCCAGCAGTGCAGGGGACGGCAATCAGCCCCAGCATTTT.

The chain is built from TRBV30 and TRBJ1-1; perhaps TRBD1 as D (6 bases). Per germline, CDR1 GTSNPN and CDR2 SVGIG (reference sequence). This CDR3 has 13 amino acids. The germline V and J ends were trimmed by 6 bases and 1 base, with 12 bases remaining between them. The CDR3 region has the DNA TGTGCCTGCCGAGGGGGGGGGAACACTGAAGCTTTCTTT. Translating gives CACRGGGNTEAFF.

The chain joins TRBV7-3 to TRBJ2-2; 12 nucleotides align to TRBD1. The CDR3 is 17 residues long. CDR1 SGHTA and CDR2 FQGTGA come from the germline V gene. With 0 bases clipped from V and 7 bases from J, the junction kept 6 bases outside the gene matches. The CDR3, as DNA: TGTGCCAGCAGCTTAACCGGGACAGGGGGCGGTGGCGGGGAGCTGTTTTTT. This gives the protein CASSLTGTGGGGGELFF.

This clone was seen just once. V is TRBV14 and J is TRBJ1-2; weak D call: TRBD1 (5 bases). Germline V gene lookup returns CDR1 SGHDN and CDR2 FVKESK. The CDR3 extends over 13 amino acids. Between the trimmed V and J ends, which lost 4 bases and 5 bases, there was a span of 11 bases. This CDR3 is CASSRQMEYGYTF. The CDR3 nucleotides are TGTGCCAGCAGCCGACAGATGGAATATGGCTACACCTTC.

V is TRBV5-6 and J is TRBJ2-7, with a tentative D call TRBD1 (6 bases). With 2 bases removed from V and 6 bases from J, the gap between germline ends came to 9 bases. The length of the CDR3 is 12 residues. CDR1 is SGHDT, CDR2 YYEEEE, per germline. CDR3 residues: CASSLTGIEQYF. The CDR3 nucleotides read TGTGCCAGCAGCTTAACAGGGATCGAGCAGTACTTC.

J is TRBJ2-3 and V is TRBV7-3; 7 nucleotides align to TRBD2. CDR1 is SGHTA, CDR2 FQGTGA, per germline. The CDR3 totals 14 residues. The trim removed 2 bases at V and 5 bases at J, leaving 4 bases unmatched. CDR3 sequence (DNA): TGTGCCAGCAGCTTATCGCCTAGCGGAGATACGCAGTATTTT. Translation: CASSLSPSGDTQYF.

The chain carries TRBV9 and TRBJ1-3; 7 nucleotides align to TRBD1. The CDR3 length is 15 residues. Germline assignment: CDR1 SGDLS and CDR2 YYNGEE. Trimming at V came to 4 bases and at J to 4 bases, leaving 8 bases not matched to a gene. The chain's CDR3 is CASSRQGISGNTIYF. CDR3 coding DNA: TGTGCCAGCAGCCGACAGGGAATATCGGGAAACACCATATATTTT.

CDR3 coding DNA: TGTGCCAGCAGTTTAAGAACAAGGACTCACTATGGCTACACCTTC. Translating it yields CASSLRTRTHYGYTF. V is TRBV27 and J is TRBJ1-2; D unclear. This CDR3 region has 15 residues. Germline-derived CDR1 and CDR2 are MNHEY and SMNVEV (reference sequence). V was cut by 2 bases and J by 3 bases, with 13 bases left in between.

The chain combines TRBV27 with TRBJ2-1, with 8 nucleotides matching TRBD2. V lost 6 bases, J lost 0 bases, and 10 bases stayed unmatched. CDR3 length: 17 amino acids. Germline V gene data show CDR1 as MNHEY and CDR2 as SMNVEV (reference sequence). In nucleotides, the CDR3 is TGTGCCAGCAGACCCCGACTAGCGTCTAGCTCCTACAATGAGCAGTTCTTC. Translated, it gives CASRPRLASSSYNEQFF.

The chain couples TRBV19 to TRBJ1-1; D may be TRBD1 (5 bases). V lost 3 bases and J lost 5, with 13 bases in between. This CDR3 region has 14 residues. CDR1 and CDR2 from the germline V gene are LNHDA and SQIVND (reference sequence). The CDR3 spells CASSMAQGGTEAFF. The CDR3 DNA sequence: TGTGCCAGTAGTATGGCCCAGGGAGGGACTGAAGCTTTCTTT.

The chain couples TRBV2 to TRBJ1-2; TRBD1 might be the D (5 bases). Trimming stripped 1 base from V and 6 bases from J, with 9 bases between. Germline loops: CDR1 SNHLY, CDR2 FYNNEI. The CDR3 runs 13 residues. CDR3 DNA: TGTGCCAGCAGTGAAGAAACCAGGGATGGCTACACCTTC. Protein sequence: CASSEETRDGYTF.

This chain links TRBV10-1 with TRBJ2-7; the match to TRBD2 covers 8 bases. CDR1 and CDR2 from the germline V gene are WNHNN and SYGVQD (reference sequence). Unmatched junction bases numbered 5, after V lost 5 bases and J lost 2 bases. The CDR3 extends over 14 amino acids. CDR3 nucleotides: TGCGCCAGCAGTAGACGTAGCGGGACCTACGAGCAGTACTTC. Translation gives CASSRRSGTYEQYF.

This clone was detected once. The rearrangement uses TRBV4-1 and TRBJ2-7; D may be TRBD2 (6 bases). CDR1 is MGHRA, CDR2 YSYEKL, per germline. This CDR3 has 17 residues. V shed 0 bases and J shed 4 bases, with 19 bases lying between them. CDR3 amino acids: CASSQEIGMGGLYEQYF. The CDR3 coding sequence is TGCGCCAGCAGCCAAGAAATCGGAATGGGGGGTCTATACGAGCAGTACTTC.

This clone was counted once. The rearrangement joins TRBV3-1 (or the pseudogene TRBV3-2) to TRBJ1-2; TRBD1 aligns across 8 bases. The J segment lost 8 bases and the V segment lost 1 base, leaving 15 bases of the junction unmatched. There are 17 residues in the CDR3. Per germline, CDR1 LGHDT and CDR2 YNNKEL (reference sequence). CDR3 coding DNA: TGTGCCAGCAGCCAAGGGACAGGGCCAACCCTTAGGAGGGGCTACACCTTC. It codes for CASSQGTGPTLRRGYTF.

This sequence joins TRBV10-1 and TRBJ1-3, with D unresolved. Germline CDR1 and CDR2: WNHNN and SYGVQD (reference sequence). With 0 bases removed from V and 5 bases from J, the gap between germline ends came to 8 bases. The CDR3 runs 14 residues. The CDR3 protein is CASSESPGRNTIYF. CDR3 DNA sequence: TGCGCCAGCAGTGAGTCGCCCGGGAGAAACACCATATATTTT.

The J gene is TRBJ1-2, the V gene TRBV11-3; TRBD1 aligns across 7 bases. CDR1 and CDR2 (germline): SGHNT, YENEEA. CDR3 size: 15 residues. V trimming: 3 bases; J trimming: 3 bases; junction bases outside the gene matches: 7. CDR3 sequence: CASSFPRGRDYGYTF. DNA for the CDR3: TGTGCCAGCAGCTTCCCGAGGGGGCGCGACTATGGCTACACCTTC.

This clone was found once. CDR3 protein: CARAMGGGYQPQHF. The CDR3 nucleotides are TGCGCCAGGGCCATGGGGGGGGGTTATCAGCCCCAGCATTTT. The rearrangement joins TRBV10-2 to TRBJ1-5; possibly TRBD1 for D (5 bases). The germline gives CDR1 WSHSY, CDR2 SAAADI. The CDR3 has 14 amino acids. V lost 9 bases and J lost 5, with 17 bases in between.

The V and J genes are TRBV7-8 and TRBJ1-2; 10 positions match TRBD1. The germline gives CDR1 SGHVS, CDR2 FQNEAQ. The CDR3 contains 14 residues. V lost 4 bases, J lost 5 bases, and 4 bases stayed unmatched. CDR3 sequence reads: CASSSRDRGYGYTF. CDR3 coding DNA: TGTGCCAGCAGCTCACGGGACAGGGGATATGGCTACACCTTC.

This chain uses TRBV28 with TRBJ1-5; D is possibly TRBD1 (6 bases). Germline CDR1 MDHEN, CDR2 SYDVKM. This CDR3 region has 14 residues. V was shortened by 8 bases and J by 1 base, with 12 bases between the two germline ends. The CDR3 nucleotides read TGTGCCAGCGGTACCGACAGGAGCAATCAGCCCCAGCATTTT. This codes for CASGTDRSNQPQHF.

This clone came up a few times. The V gene is TRBV14, the J gene TRBJ2-7; no reliable D call. Trimming removed 3 bases from V and 7 bases from J, with 10 bases in between. The CDR3 covers 12 residues. Germline V CDR1 and CDR2: SGHDN, FVKESK. As DNA, the CDR3 is TGTGCCAGCAGCCACCTGTTCGGGGAGCAGTACTTC. Its translation: CASSHLFGEQYF.

The chain uses TRBV7-9 and TRBJ1-1; TRBD1 might be the D (5 bases). The germline gives CDR1 SEHNR, CDR2 FQNEAQ (reference sequence). V lost 5 bases to trimming and J lost 5 bases, with 9 bases between them. This CDR3 is 12 amino acids long. The CDR3 loop reads CASSRGGTEAFF. CDR3 in DNA: TGTGCCAGCAGCCGCGGGGGGACTGAAGCTTTCTTT.

CDR3 in DNA: TGTGCCAGCAGCGGCCTCCTAGCGGGAGGTCCTGTGGATACGCAGTATTTT. It codes for CASSGLLAGGPVDTQYF. The rearrangement joins TRBV3-1 (or the pseudogene TRBV3-2) to TRBJ2-3; 11 bases line up with TRBD2. Trimming removed 5 bases from V and 6 bases from J; junction bases left unmatched: 13. From germline, CDR1 is LGHDT and CDR2 YNNKEL (reference sequence). CDR3 length: 17 amino acids.

V is TRBV6-5 and J is TRBJ1-5; TRBD1 aligns across 7 bases. The CDR3 is made up of 14 amino acids. J lost 3 bases, V lost 3 bases, and 2 bases had no gene match. In germline, CDR1 is MNHEY, CDR2 SVGAGI. For the CDR3, the DNA is TGTGCCAGCAGTTATAGGGGGCTCAATCAGCCCCAGCATTTT. Translation gives CASSYRGLNQPQHF.

The chain has TRBV6-5 and TRBJ2-1, with D perhaps TRBD1 (5 bases). The CDR3 consists of 15 residues. The ends were cut back, 5 bases at V and 0 bases at J, with 11 bases in the middle. Germline CDR1 reads MNHEY; CDR2 reads SVGAGI. The CDR3 loop reads CASSPTANSYNEQFF. In DNA, the CDR3 is TGTGCCAGCAGTCCGACAGCAAACTCCTACAATGAGCAGTTCTTC.

The chain employs TRBV5-1 and TRBJ2-1; 9 nucleotides align to TRBD2. The CDR3 consists of 14 residues. CDR1 is SGHRS, CDR2 YFSETQ, per germline. Germline trimming cut 1 base from V and 6 bases from J; bases unmatched to any gene: 2. The CDR3 nucleotides are TGCGCCAGCAGCTTGAGTAGCGGGAGCAATGAGCAGTTCTTC. Protein product: CASSLSSGSNEQFF.

V and J are TRBV9 and TRBJ1-3, with 8 nucleotides matching TRBD1. Germline V gene lookup returns CDR1 SGDLS and CDR2 YYNGEE. The trim removed 2 bases at V and 4 bases at J, leaving 8 bases unmatched. This CDR3 region has 16 residues. CDR3 sequence (DNA): TGTGCCAGCAGCGTTGGAGACAGGGGAGGGGGAAACACCATATATTTT. Translated: CASSVGDRGGGNTIYF.